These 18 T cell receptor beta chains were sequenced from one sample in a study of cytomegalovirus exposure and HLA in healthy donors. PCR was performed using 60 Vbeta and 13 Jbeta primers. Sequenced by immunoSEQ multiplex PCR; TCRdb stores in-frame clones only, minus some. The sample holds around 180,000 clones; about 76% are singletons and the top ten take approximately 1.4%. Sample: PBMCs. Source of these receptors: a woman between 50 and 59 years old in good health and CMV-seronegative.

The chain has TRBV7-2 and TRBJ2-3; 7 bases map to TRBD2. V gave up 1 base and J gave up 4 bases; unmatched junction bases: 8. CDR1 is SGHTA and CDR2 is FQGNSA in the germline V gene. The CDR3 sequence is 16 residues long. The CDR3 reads CASSLGVGGGADTQYF. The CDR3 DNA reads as TGTGCCAGCAGCTTAGGTGTGGGGGGAGGGGCAGATACGCAGTATTTT.

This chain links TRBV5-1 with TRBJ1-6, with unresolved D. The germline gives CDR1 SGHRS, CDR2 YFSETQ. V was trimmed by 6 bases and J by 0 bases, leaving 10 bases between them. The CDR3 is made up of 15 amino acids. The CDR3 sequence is CASTAGSSYNSPLHF. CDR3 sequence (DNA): TGCGCCAGCACCGCAGGAAGCTCCTATAATTCACCCCTCCACTTT.

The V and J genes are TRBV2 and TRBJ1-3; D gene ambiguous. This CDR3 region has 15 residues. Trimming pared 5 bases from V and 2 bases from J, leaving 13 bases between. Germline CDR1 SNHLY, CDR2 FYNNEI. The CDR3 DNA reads TGTGCCAGCAGTTTCCTTTGGGAGGCTGGAAACACCATATATTTT. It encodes CASSFLWEAGNTIYF.

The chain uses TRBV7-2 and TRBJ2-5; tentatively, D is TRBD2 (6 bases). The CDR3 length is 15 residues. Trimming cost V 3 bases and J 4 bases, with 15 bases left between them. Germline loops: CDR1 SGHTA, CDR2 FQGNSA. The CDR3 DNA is TGTGCCAGCAGCTTCCCCGTCGGGAGTGGAGAGACCCAGTACTTC. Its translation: CASSFPVGSGETQYF.

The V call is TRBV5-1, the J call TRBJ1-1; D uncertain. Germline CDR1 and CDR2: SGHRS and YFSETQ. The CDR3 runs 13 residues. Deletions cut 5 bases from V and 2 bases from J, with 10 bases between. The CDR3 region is CASRTRINTEAFF. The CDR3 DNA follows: TGCGCCAGCAGAACCAGGATTAACACTGAAGCTTTCTTT.

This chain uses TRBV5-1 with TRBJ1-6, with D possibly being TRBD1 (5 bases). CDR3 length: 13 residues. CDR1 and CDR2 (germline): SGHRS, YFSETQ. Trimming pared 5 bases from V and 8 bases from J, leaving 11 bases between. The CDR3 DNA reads TGCGCCAGCAGTCCCGACAGAGATTCACCCCTCCACTTT. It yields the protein CASSPDRDSPLHF.

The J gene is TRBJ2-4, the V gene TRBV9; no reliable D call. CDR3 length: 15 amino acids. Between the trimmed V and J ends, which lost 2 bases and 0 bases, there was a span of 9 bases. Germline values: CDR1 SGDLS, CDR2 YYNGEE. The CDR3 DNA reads TGTGCCAGCAGCGTGGGTATAGCAGCCAAAAACATTCAGTACTTC. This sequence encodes CASSVGIAAKNIQYF.

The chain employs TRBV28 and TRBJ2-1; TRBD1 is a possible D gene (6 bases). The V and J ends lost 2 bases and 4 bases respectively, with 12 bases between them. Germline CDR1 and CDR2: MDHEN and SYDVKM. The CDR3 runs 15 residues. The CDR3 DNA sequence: TGTGCCAGCAGTTTAAGAGGTCAGGGGTACAATGAGCAGTTCTTC. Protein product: CASSLRGQGYNEQFF.

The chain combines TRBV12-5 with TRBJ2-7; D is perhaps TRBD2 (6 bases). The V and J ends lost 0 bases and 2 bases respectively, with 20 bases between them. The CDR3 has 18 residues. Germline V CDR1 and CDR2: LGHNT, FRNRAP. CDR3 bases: TGTGCTAGTGGTTTGGTACCTATAGGTGGCAGGAGGGCCTACGAGCAGTACTTC. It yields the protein CASGLVPIGGRRAYEQYF.

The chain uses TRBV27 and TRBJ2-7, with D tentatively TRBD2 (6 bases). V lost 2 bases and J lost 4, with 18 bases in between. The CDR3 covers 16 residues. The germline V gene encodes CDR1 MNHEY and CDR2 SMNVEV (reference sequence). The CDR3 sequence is CASSLMRTGLRYEQYF. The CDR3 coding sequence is TGTGCCAGCAGTTTAATGAGAACAGGACTACGATACGAGCAGTACTTC.

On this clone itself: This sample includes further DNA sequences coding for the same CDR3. The CDR3 sequence: CASSGDRDQPQHF. The CDR3 DNA sequence: TGTGCCAGCAGCGGGGACAGGGATCAGCCCCAGCATTTT. V gene TRBV2 combines with J gene TRBJ1-5; 9 nucleotides match TRBD1. CDR3 length: 13 residues. Germline V gene lookup returns CDR1 SNHLY and CDR2 FYNNEI. V shed 6 bases and J 5 bases; nucleotides not matched to a gene: 2.

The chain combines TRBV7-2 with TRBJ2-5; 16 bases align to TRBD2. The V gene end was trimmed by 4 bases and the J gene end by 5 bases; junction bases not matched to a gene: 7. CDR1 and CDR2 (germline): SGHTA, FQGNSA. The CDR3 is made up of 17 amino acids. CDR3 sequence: CASSSGTSGGGMETQYF. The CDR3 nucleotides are TGTGCCAGCAGCTCCGGGACTAGCGGGGGGGGGATGGAGACCCAGTACTTC.

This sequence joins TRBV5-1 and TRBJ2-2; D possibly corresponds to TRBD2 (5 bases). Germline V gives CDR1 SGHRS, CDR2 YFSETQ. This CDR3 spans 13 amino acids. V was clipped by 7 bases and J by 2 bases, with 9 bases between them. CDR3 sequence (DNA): TGCGCCAGCGGTCGGGGAAACACCGGGGAGCTGTTTTTT. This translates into CASGRGNTGELFF.

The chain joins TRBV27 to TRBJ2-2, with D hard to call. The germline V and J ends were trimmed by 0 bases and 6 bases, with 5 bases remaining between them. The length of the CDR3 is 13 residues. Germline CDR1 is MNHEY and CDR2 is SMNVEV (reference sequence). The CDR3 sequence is CASSLSGAGELFF. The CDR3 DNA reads TGTGCCAGCAGTTTATCTGGAGCCGGGGAGCTGTTTTTT.

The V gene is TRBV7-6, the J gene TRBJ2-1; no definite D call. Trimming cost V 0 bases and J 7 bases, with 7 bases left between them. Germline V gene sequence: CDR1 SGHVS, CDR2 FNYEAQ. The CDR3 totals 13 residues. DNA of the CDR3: TGTGCCAGCAGCTTAGCGTTGGAGAATGAGCAGTTCTTC. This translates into CASSLALENEQFF.

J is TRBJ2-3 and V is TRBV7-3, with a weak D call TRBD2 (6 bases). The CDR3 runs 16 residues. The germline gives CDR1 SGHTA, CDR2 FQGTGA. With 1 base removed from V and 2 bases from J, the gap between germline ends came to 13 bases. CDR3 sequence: CASSLIPTSHTDTQYF. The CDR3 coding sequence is TGTGCCAGCAGCTTAATCCCGACTAGTCACACAGATACGCAGTATTTT. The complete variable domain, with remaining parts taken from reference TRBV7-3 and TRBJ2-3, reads GAGVSQTPSNKVTEKGKYVELRCDPISGHTALYWYRQSLGQGPEFLIYFQGTGAADDSGLPNDRFFAVRPEGSVSTLKIQRTERGDSAVYLCASSLIPTSHTDTQYFGPGTRLTVL.

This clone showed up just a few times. The CDR3 sequence: CASSFRTSGRVGGELFF. The CDR3 region has the DNA TGTGCCAGCAGCTTTAGGACTAGCGGGAGGGTCGGCGGGGAGCTGTTTTTT. The genes are TRBV11-2 and TRBJ2-2, with 15 nucleotides matching TRBD2. CDR3 size: 17 residues. Looked up from germline, CDR1 is SGHAT and CDR2 is FQNNGV. V trimming: 3 bases; J trimming: 7 bases; junction bases outside the gene matches: 6.

The CDR3 here is CASSILRDNTEAFF. The CDR3 coding sequence is TGTGCCAGCAGCATTCTCCGGGATAACACTGAAGCTTTCTTT. This chain uses TRBV7-9 with TRBJ1-1; no clear D. Germline loops: CDR1 SEHNR, CDR2 FQNEAQ (reference sequence). The V gene lost 5 bases and the J gene lost 2 bases, with 12 bases spanning the gap. This CDR3 region has 14 residues. Drawing the rest from reference TRBV7-9 and TRBJ1-1, the complete variable domain is DTGVSQNPRHKITKRGQNVTFRCDPISEHNRLYWYRQTLGQGPEFLTYFQNEAQLEKSRLLSDRFSAERPKGSFSTLEIQRTEQGDSAMYLCASSILRDNTEAFFGQGTRLTVV.